A selection of T cell receptor beta chains follows, all from one sample in a study of shared T cell receptors in the human thymus. This table comes from immunoSEQ multiplex PCR, and its TCRdb copy is limited to in-frame clones, with some not included. Seen here are some 400,000 clones, around 95% observed once, and the top ten hold roughly 0.021%. Sequencing input: thymocytes. Receptors were obtained from a human donor. The CDR3 runs from the conserved cysteine through the conserved F or W. D genes are given only for firm matches. Not every row has a clone size; where given, it reads once, few, many or a size class.

clone_size	d_call	v_call	j_call	cdr3_nt	cdr3_aa
.	.	TRBV7-2	TRBJ1-1	TGTGCCAGCAGCTTGCCCTCAGGGGAAGAGGACACTGAAGCTTTCTTT	CASSLPSGEEDTEAFF
.	TRBD1	TRBV28	TRBJ2-7	TGTGCCAGCAGACTAGGACAGGGCTACGAGCAGTACTTC	CASRLGQGYEQYF
.	.	TRBV1	TRBJ2-1	TGCACCAGCAGCCAAATTTCCCCCGGACTAGCGGGAGGAAAGTTCCCCAATGAGCAGTTCTTC	CTSSQISPGLAGGKFPNEQFF
.	.	TRBV19	TRBJ2-7	TGTGCCAGCACAACAGGGCTGGGTTCCTCCGAGCAGTACTTC	CASTTGLGSSEQYF
.	TRBD2	TRBV25-1	TRBJ2-5	TGTGCCAGCAGTCTGCGGGAGACTTACCAGGAGACCCAGTACTTC	CASSLRETYQETQYF
.	TRBD2	TRBV5-1	TRBJ2-5	TGCGCCAGCAGCGGCGGACTAGCGGGAGGGCCCGCAGAGACCCAGTACTTC	CASSGGLAGGPAETQYF
.	.	TRBV11-2	TRBJ1-1	TGTGCCAGCAGCCCGGAGTGGGTGTTTTTAGGTACTGAAGCTTTCTTT	CASSPEWVFLGTEAFF
.	TRBD1	TRBV12-5	TRBJ2-2	TGTGCTAGTGGTTTGGAAGGAGGACAGGTTCGTGGGGTTGCGAACACCGGGGAGCTGTTTTTT	CASGLEGGQVRGVANTGELFF
.	TRBD1	TRBV18	TRBJ2-7	TGTGCCAGCTCACCACACCTTCCGGACAGGGACTACGAGCAGTACTTC	CASSPHLPDRDYEQYF
.	.	TRBV23-1	TRBJ1-3	TGCGCCAGCAGTCAATCCTACTCTGGAAACACCATATATTTT	CASSQSYSGNTIYF
once	TRBD2	TRBV5-1	TRBJ2-2	TGCGCCAGCAGCTCTAGCGGGACTAGCGCGGCCGGGGAGCTGTTTTTT	CASSSSGTSAAGELFF
.	.	TRBV2	TRBJ2-3	TGTGCCAGCAGTCGGAGAGGAGGACTCAGCACAGATACGCAGTATTTT	CASSRRGGLSTDTQYF
.	.	TRBV10-3	TRBJ1-2	TGTGCCATCAGTGATCAGGGAGCTAACTATGGCTACACCTTC	CAISDQGANYGYTF
.	TRBD1	TRBV28	TRBJ1-1	TGTGCCAGCAGTGGAAACCGGGACAGGGCCTGGGCCAAACTAGGGGGTGAAGCTTTCTTT	CASSGNRDRAWAKLGGEAFF
.	TRBD2	TRBV5-6	TRBJ2-5	TGTGCCAGCAGCTTACCGACTAGCGGGATACAAGAGACCCAGTACTTC	CASSLPTSGIQETQYF
once	TRBD2	TRBV11-2	TRBJ2-1	TGTGCCAGCAGCTTAGGCGGGACTAGCGGGAGAATTGGGAATGAGCAGTTCTTC	CASSLGGTSGRIGNEQFF
.	TRBD2	TRBV7-2	TRBJ2-3	TGTGCCAGCAGCTTTACCCGGGAGGGGGCGCAGTATTTT	CASSFTREGAQYF
once	.	TRBV28	TRBJ1-5	TGTGCCAGCAGCCCCCCGCCGGGCGGGGACAATCAGTCCCAGCATTTT	CASSPPPGGDNQSQHF
once	.	TRBV20-1	TRBJ1-2	TGCAGTGCCCTCCCTAACTATGGCTACACCTTC	CSALPNYGYTF
.	.	TRBV4-1	TRBJ2-6	TGCGCCAGCAGCCAAGCGGAGCCTGGGGCCAACGTCCTGACTTTC	CASSQAEPGANVLTF
.	TRBD1	TRBV5-1	TRBJ1-1	TGCGCCAGCAGTTTTCAGGGGGCGAGGGACACTGAAGCTTTCTTT	CASSFQGARDTEAFF
.	.	TRBV4-3	TRBJ2-2	TGCGCCAGCAGCAAACCGGGACCCCACACCGGGGAGCTGTTTTTT	CASSKPGPHTGELFF
.	.	TRBV5-4	TRBJ2-7	TGTGCCAGCAGCCCGGGCTTGGAGCGGGTAAACTACGAGCAGTACTTC	CASSPGLERVNYEQYF
.	TRBD1	TRBV25-1	TRBJ2-2	TGTGCCAGCAGGGAGACAGGGACCACCGGGGAGCTGTTTTTT	CASRETGTTGELFF
.	.	TRBV5-4	TRBJ2-3	TGTGCCAGCAGCTTGGACTCGACTAGTAAGGGCGGAGATACGCAGTATTTT	CASSLDSTSKGGDTQYF
.	.	TRBV29-1	TRBJ2-7	TGCAGCGCCCGCCCGGGACATCTCTCCTACGAGCAGTACTTC	CSARPGHLSYEQYF
few	.	TRBV19	TRBJ1-5	TGTGCCAGTAGGGGAGGCAATCAGCCCCAGCATTTT	CASRGGNQPQHF
.	TRBD2	TRBV4-2	TRBJ2-3	TGTGCCAGCAGCCAGAAAAGGCCGAGCCGGGGACTAGCGGGAGGTGATACGCAGTATTTT	CASSQKRPSRGLAGGDTQYF
.	.	TRBV9	TRBJ2-5	TGTGCCAGCAGCTCGGACCCCATGGGTCCGACCCAGTACTTC	CASSSDPMGPTQYF
.	.	TRBV7-3	TRBJ1-1	TGTGCCAGCGAGGAGAACACTGAAGCTTTCTTT	CASEENTEAFF
.	TRBD2	TRBV19	TRBJ2-1	TGTGCCAGTAGGTTGGAGCGGGAGGCCCACCTGAGCTCCTACAATGAGCAGTTCTTC	CASRLEREAHLSSYNEQFF
.	TRBD2	TRBV6-5	TRBJ2-5	TGTGCCAGCAGCCCGACTAGCGGGAGCCAAGAGACCCAGTACTTC	CASSPTSGSQETQYF